The source of this T cell receptor beta chain is a study of blood T cells in healthy people across ages. Findings of the study overall: Considered underestimates were the diversity estimates obtained from one million T cells.

This clonotype showed up just a few times. Its antigen is unidentified. CDR1 and CDR2 from the germline V gene are GTSNPN and SVGIG (reference sequence). V was shortened by 4 bases and J by 0 bases, with 10 bases between the two germline ends. There are 13 residues in the CDR3. Through a sample-barcoded 5' primer and a J-beta primer mix, a second PCR was run for about 6 to 12 cycles. TCRdb itself ran the 5' RACE reads through MiXCR, one entry per CDR3 protein. The sample yields 1.5 million to 2 million distinct CDR3 sequences, 28% seen once. This sequence joins TRBV30 and TRBJ2-7; no firm D call. The TCR was taken from a woman aged 30 to 39 in good health. Sequenced input: blood. The CDR3, as DNA: TGTGCCTGGAATCTTGGGATCTCCTACGAGCAGTACTTC. Its translation: CAWNLGISYEQYF.